The next 19 T cell receptor beta chains were all read from a single sample in a study of T cell clusters in autoimmune cytopenias. Each sample's input was 200 to 250 ng genomic DNA, 38,000 or so genome equivalents. One tube held mixed TRB-A and TRB-B primer pools for touch-down PCR. TCRdb reprocessed the multiplex PCR reads; each CDR3 protein has one entry and no DNA is given. The data show some 8,000 distinct CDR3 sequences, and the top ten clones hold under 30%. The specimen sequenced was peripheral blood. These receptors came from a human donor with an autoimmune cytopenia or autoimmune hepatitis (not recorded which).

This clonotype is identified as medium-sized (0.01 to 0.1%) from frequency. The chain carries TRBV12-3 or TRBV12-4 and TRBJ2-5; TCRdb reports TRBD1, a call that lacks DNA to check it against. CDR3 length equals 15 residues. The CDR3 spells CASSWVGTAQETQYF.

This chain links TRBV19 with TRBJ2-5; TCRdb's D gene call, TRBD1, goes unchecked for lack of DNA. The germline gives CDR1 LNHDA, CDR2 SQIVND (reference sequence). The CDR3 sequence is 16 residues long. CDR3 in amino acids: CASSSPVQGTQETQYF.

The rearrangement uses TRBV20-1 and TRBJ2-7; checking the TCRdb D call of TRBD2 is not possible without DNA. In germline, CDR1 is DFQATT, CDR2 SNEGSKA (reference sequence). The CDR3 is 14 amino acids. The CDR3 sequence is CSASGNQRPYEQYF.

According to its frequency, this clonotype is medium-sized. CDR3 in amino acids: CASSDLRGTDTQYF. V is TRBV7-6 and J is TRBJ2-3; TCRdb proposes TRBD1, but this gene call is untestable without DNA. This CDR3 has 14 amino acids. Germline CDR1 is SGHVS and CDR2 is FNYEAQ. Full variable domain (missing parts from reference TRBV7-6 and TRBJ2-3): GAGVSQSPRYKVTKRGQDVALRCDPISGHVSLYWYRQALGQGPEFLTYFNYEAQQDKSGLPNDRFSAERPEGSISTLTIQRTEQRDSAMYRCASSDLRGTDTQYFGPGTRLTVL.

Judged by frequency, this clonotype is medium-sized. The V call is TRBV29-1, the J call TRBJ1-1; TCRdb lists TRBD1, though no DNA is available to test this call. The CDR3 is made up of 13 amino acids. Germline values: CDR1 SQVTM, CDR2 ANQGSEA. This CDR3 reads CSVTTGLVAEAFF. Using reference TRBV29-1 and TRBJ1-1 for the parts outside the CDR3, the full variable domain is SAVISQKPSRDICQRGTSLTIQCQVDSQVTMMFWYRQQPGQSLTLIATANQGSEATYESGFVIDKFPISRPNLTFSTLTVSNMSPEDSSIYLCSVTTGLVAEAFFGQGTRLTVV.

This clonotype is medium-sized by frequency. The J gene is TRBJ2-1, the V gene TRBV30; the D call from TCRdb, TRBD2, cannot be confirmed without DNA. This CDR3 has 13 residues. The germline CDR1 and CDR2 sequences are GTSNPN and SVGIG (reference sequence). The CDR3 region is CAWSSGRGYEQFF.

J is TRBJ2-3 and V is TRBV27; the TCRdb D gene call, TRBD2, has no DNA to confirm it. The V gene's germline CDR1 is MNHEY and CDR2 SMNVEV (reference sequence). This CDR3 spans 18 amino acids. The CDR3 sequence: CASSLSEPSGVVTDTQYF.

This chain uses TRBV5-6 with TRBJ2-7. The CDR3 length is 14 residues. Germline V CDR1 and CDR2: SGHDT, YYEEEE. This CDR3 is CASSLLTRPYEQYF.

The V call is TRBV7-6, the J call TRBJ1-6. CDR1 and CDR2 (germline): SGHVS, FNYEAQ. There are 13 residues in the CDR3. CDR3 loop: CASSPNRDSPLHF. Full variable domain (outside the CDR3, taken from reference TRBV7-6 and TRBJ1-6): GAGVSQSPRYKVTKRGQDVALRCDPISGHVSLYWYRQALGQGPEFLTYFNYEAQQDKSGLPNDRFSAERPEGSISTLTIQRTEQRDSAMYRCASSPNRDSPLHFGNGTRLTVT.

The V and J genes are TRBV19 and TRBJ2-2; as DNA is missing, the TRBD1 call by TCRdb cannot be tested. Germline loops: CDR1 LNHDA, CDR2 SQIVND (reference sequence). This CDR3 contains 14 residues. The CDR3: CASSWGANTGELFF.

V usage is TRBV12-3 or TRBV12-4 and J usage is TRBJ2-3; lacking DNA, the TRBD2 call made by TCRdb goes unchecked. The CDR3 runs to 15 residues. CDR3 amino acids: CASTLGGLPTDTQYF.

The V gene is TRBV19, the J gene TRBJ1-5; TCRdb picks TRBD1, but there is no DNA to check that call. The CDR3 runs to 16 residues. Germline V gene data show CDR1 as LNHDA and CDR2 as SQIVND (reference sequence). CDR3 sequence: CASSSHEGVDNQPQHF.

The V call is TRBV19, the J call TRBJ1-5; TCRdb names TRBD1, which stays unverified in the absence of DNA. This CDR3 comprises 13 residues. Germline CDR1 reads LNHDA; CDR2 reads SQIVND (reference sequence). The CDR3 here is CASSPGHSQPQHF. The full variable domain, completed using reference TRBV19 and TRBJ1-5, is DGGITQSPKYLFRKEGQNVTLSCEQNLNHDAMYWYRQDPGQGLRLIYYSQIVNDFQKGDIAEGYSVSREKKESFPLTVTSAQKNPTAFYLCASSPGHSQPQHFGDGTRLSIL.

CDR3 in amino acids: CASSDQGAEHGEQYF. J is TRBJ2-7 and V is TRBV6-4; TCRdb outputs TRBD1, but without DNA this stays unchecked. CDR1 is MRHNA and CDR2 is SNTAGT in the germline V gene. The CDR3 has 15 residues.

V gene TRBV27 combines with J gene TRBJ2-2; TCRdb lists TRBD2, though no DNA is available to test this call. The CDR3 loop spans 15 amino acids. CDR1 is MNHEY, CDR2 SMNVEV, per germline (reference sequence). CDR3 loop: CASSPPASAGGELFF.

The J gene is TRBJ1-5, the V gene TRBV27; with no DNA, the TCRdb D assignment of TRBD1 cannot be verified. The CDR3 length is 14 residues. CDR1 and CDR2 from the germline V gene are MNHEY and SMNVEV (reference sequence). The CDR3 sequence: CASGAGTGNQPQHF.

This sequence joins TRBV5-1 and TRBJ2-6. Germline-derived CDR1 and CDR2 are SGHRS and YFSETQ. The CDR3 totals 17 residues. CDR3 amino acids: CASSLAGGTRGANVLTF.

This clonotype ranks as medium-sized in terms of frequency. The V gene is TRBV29-1, the J gene TRBJ1-2. The length of the CDR3 is 11 residues. Germline V gene sequence: CDR1 SQVTM, CDR2 ANQGSEA. CDR3 residues: CSVDGSYGYTF.

This sequence joins TRBV30 and TRBJ1-3; there is no DNA to check the TCRdb D call of TRBD1. Germline loops: CDR1 GTSNPN, CDR2 SVGIG (reference sequence). The CDR3 contains 15 residues. The CDR3 here is CAWSPADRTGNTIYF.